The clone carrying this TCR beta chain was seen more than once but under ten times. The sample belongs to a study of blood T cell repertoires in COVID-19. Study at large: Sources were T cells, B-cell-depleted T cells, or PBMCs; the material itself was cDNA or gDNA.

In the authors' methods: By means of reference gene primer amplification, nucleated cell counts were estimated. The protocol was immunoSEQ multiplex PCR, while the TCRdb copy is restricted to in-frame clones and leaves out a portion. Clone size and the V and J calls come from that table; the DNA yielded D and trimming. The sample includes under 350,000 clones, 70% to 90% of them seen just once. Allocation to cohorts depended on clinical history reported by the participants. This TCR derives from a middle-aged woman with acute COVID-19. The material sequenced was PBMCs or T cells enriched from blood (not recorded which).

The CDR3 DNA sequence: TGCGCCAGCAGCCAAGGGAACAGGGGGCGGGGAGATACGCAGTATTTT. Protein product: CASSQGNRGRGDTQYF. The gene calls are TRBV4-3 and TRBJ2-3, with 9 nucleotides matching TRBD1. The germline V gene encodes CDR1 LGHNA and CDR2 YSLEER. This CDR3 has 16 amino acids. V gave up 1 base and J gave up 5 bases; unmatched junction bases: 7.